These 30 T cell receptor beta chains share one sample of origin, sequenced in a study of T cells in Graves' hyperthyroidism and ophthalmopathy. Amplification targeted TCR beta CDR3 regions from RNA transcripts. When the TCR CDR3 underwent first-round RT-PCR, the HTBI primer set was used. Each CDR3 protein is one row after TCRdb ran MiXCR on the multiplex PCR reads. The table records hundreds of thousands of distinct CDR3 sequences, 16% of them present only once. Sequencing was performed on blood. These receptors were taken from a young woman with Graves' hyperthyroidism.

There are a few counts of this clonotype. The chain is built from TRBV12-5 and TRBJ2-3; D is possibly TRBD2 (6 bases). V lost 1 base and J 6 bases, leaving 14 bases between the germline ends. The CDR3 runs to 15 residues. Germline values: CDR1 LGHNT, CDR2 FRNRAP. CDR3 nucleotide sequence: TGTGCTAGTGGTTTGGGGGGACTCACCCTGGATACGCAGTATTTT. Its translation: CASGLGGLTLDTQYF.

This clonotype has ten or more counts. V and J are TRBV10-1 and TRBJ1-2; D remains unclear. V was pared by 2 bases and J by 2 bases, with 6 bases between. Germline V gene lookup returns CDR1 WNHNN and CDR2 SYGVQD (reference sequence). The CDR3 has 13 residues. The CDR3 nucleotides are TGCGCCAGCAGTGAGGCGGGAAACTATGGCTACACCTTC. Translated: CASSEAGNYGYTF.

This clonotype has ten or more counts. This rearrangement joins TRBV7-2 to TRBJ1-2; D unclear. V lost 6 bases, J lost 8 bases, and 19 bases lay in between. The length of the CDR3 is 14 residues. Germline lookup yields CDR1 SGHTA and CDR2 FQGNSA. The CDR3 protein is CASSFRPPREGYTF. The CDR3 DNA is TGTGCCAGCAGTTTCCGACCTCCCAGAGAGGGCTACACCTTC.

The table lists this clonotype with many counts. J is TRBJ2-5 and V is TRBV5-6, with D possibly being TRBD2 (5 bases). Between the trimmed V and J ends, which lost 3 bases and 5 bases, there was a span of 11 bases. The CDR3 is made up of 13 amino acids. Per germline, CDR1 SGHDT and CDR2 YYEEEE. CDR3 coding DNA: TGTGCCAGCAGCTCTGGGAGTCGGGAGACCCAGTACTTC. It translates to CASSSGSRETQYF. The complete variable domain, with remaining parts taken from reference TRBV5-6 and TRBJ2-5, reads DAGVTQSPTHLIKTRGQQVTLRCSPKSGHDTVSWYQQALGQGPQFIFQYYEEEERQRGNFPDRFSGHQFPNYSSELNVNALLLGDSALYLCASSSGSRETQYFGPGTRLLVL.

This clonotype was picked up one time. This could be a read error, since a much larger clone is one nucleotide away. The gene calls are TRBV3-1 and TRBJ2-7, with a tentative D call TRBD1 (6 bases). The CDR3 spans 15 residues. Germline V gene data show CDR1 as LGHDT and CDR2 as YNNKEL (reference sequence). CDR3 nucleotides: TGTGCCAGCAGCCAAACCGGGACATTCTCCCACGAGCAGTACTTC. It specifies CASSQTGTFSHEQYF.

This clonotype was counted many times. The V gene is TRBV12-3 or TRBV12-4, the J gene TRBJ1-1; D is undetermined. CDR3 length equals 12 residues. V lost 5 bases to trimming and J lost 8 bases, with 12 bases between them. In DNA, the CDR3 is TGTGCCAGCAGTACCCTGACCGGAGAAGCTTTCTTT. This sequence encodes CASSTLTGEAFF.

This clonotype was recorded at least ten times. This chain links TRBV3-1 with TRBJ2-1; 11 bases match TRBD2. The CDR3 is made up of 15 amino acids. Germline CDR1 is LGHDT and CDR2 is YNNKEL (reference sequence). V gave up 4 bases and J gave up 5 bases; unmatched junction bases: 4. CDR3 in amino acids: CASSPTSGKNNEQFF. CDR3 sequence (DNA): TGTGCCAGCAGCCCGACTAGCGGGAAAAACAATGAGCAGTTCTTC.

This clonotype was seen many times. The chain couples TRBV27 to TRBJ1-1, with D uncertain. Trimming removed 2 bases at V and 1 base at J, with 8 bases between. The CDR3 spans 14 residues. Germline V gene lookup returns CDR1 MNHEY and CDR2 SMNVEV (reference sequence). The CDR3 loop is CASSLGPRNTEAFF. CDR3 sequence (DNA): TGTGCCAGCAGTTTAGGACCGAGGAACACTGAAGCTTTCTTT.

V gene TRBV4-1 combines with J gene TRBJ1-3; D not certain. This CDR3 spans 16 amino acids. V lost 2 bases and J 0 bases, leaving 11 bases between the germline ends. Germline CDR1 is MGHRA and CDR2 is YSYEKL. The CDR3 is CASSQMPPLSGNTIYF. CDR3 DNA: TGCGCCAGCAGCCAAATGCCACCGCTCTCTGGAAACACCATATATTTT.

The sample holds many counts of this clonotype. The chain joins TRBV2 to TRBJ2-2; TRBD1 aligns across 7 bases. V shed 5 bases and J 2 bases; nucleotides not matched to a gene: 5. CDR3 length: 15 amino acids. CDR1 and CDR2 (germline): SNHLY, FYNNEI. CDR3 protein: CASSRQGGNTGELFF. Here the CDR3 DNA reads TGTGCCAGCAGTCGACAGGGCGGCAACACCGGGGAGCTGTTTTTT.

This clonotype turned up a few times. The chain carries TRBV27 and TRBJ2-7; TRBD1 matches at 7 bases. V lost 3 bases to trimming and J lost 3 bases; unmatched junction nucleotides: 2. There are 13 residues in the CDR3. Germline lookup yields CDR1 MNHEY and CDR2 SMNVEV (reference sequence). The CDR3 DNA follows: TGTGCCAGCAGTTTGACAGGGCACTACGAGCAGTACTTC. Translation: CASSLTGHYEQYF.

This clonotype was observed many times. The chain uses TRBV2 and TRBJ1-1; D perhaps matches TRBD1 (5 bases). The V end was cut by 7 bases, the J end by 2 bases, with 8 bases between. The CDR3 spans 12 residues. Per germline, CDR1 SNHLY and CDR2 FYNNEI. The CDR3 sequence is CASTGDNTEAFF. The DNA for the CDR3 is TGTGCCAGCACGGGGGATAACACTGAAGCTTTCTTT.

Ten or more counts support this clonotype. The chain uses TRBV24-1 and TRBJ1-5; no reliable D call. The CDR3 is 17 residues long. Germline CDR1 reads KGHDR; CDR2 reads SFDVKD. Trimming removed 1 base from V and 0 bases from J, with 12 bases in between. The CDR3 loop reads CATSDFGQAYSNQPQHF. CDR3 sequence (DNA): TGTGCCACCAGTGATTTCGGCCAGGCGTATAGCAATCAGCCCCAGCATTTT.

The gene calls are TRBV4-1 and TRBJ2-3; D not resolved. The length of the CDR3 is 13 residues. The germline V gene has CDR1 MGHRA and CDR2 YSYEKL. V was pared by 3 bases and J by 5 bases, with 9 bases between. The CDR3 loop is CASSHMGLDTQYF. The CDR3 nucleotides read TGCGCCAGCAGCCATATGGGGTTAGATACGCAGTATTTT.

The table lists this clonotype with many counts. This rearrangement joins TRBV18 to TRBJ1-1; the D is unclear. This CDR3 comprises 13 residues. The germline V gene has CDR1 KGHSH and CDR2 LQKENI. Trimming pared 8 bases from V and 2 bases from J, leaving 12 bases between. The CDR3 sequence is CASSPGLNTEAFF. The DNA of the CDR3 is TGTGCCAGCAGTCCGGGCCTTAACACTGAAGCTTTCTTT.

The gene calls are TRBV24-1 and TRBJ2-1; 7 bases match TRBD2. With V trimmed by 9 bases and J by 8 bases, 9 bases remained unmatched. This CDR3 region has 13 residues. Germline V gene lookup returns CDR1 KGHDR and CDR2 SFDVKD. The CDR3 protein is CATQLRLADEQFF. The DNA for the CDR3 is TGTGCCACCCAACTAAGACTAGCAGATGAGCAGTTCTTC.

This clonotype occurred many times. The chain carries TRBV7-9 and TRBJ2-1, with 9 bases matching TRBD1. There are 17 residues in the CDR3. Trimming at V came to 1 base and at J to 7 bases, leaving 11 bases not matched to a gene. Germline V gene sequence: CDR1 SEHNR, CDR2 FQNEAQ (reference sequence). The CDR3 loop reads CASSLVPGQGQGNEQFF. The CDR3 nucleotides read TGTGCCAGCAGCTTAGTCCCGGGACAGGGACAAGGGAATGAGCAGTTCTTC.

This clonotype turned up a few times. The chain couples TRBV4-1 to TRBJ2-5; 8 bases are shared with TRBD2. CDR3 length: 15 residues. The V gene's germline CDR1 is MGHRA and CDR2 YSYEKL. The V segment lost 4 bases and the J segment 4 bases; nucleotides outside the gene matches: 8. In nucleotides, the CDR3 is TGCGCCAGCAGCCGGCGACCGGGACTAGGAGAGACCCAGTACTTC. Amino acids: CASSRRPGLGETQYF.

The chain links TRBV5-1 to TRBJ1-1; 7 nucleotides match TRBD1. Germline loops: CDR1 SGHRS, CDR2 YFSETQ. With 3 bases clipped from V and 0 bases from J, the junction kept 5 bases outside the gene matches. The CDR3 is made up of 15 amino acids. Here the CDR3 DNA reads TGCGCCAGCAGCTCGTCAGGGGGTATGAACACTGAAGCTTTCTTT. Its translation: CASSSSGGMNTEAFF.

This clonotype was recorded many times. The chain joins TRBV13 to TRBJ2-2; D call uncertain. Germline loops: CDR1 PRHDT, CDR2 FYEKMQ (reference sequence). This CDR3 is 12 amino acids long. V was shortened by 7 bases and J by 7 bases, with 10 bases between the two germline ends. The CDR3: CASTIKDGELFF. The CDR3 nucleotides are TGTGCCAGCACTATCAAGGACGGGGAGCTGTTTTTT.

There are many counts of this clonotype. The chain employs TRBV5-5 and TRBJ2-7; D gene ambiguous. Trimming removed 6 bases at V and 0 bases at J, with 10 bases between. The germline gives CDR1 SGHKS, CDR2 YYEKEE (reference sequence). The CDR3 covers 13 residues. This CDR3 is CASTPPVSYEQYF. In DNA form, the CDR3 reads TGTGCCAGCACCCCCCCGGTCTCCTACGAGCAGTACTTC.

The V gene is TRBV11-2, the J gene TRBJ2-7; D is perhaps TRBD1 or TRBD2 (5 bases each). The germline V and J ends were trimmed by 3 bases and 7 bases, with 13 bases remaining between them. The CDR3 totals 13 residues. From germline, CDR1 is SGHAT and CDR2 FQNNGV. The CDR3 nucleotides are TGTGCCAGCAGCTTGCCGGGGCTCGGAGAGCAGTACTTC. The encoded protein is CASSLPGLGEQYF.

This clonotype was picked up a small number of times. The CDR3 sequence: CASSQLASTPYEQYF. The CDR3 DNA reads as TGTGCCAGCAGCCAATTAGCGTCTACCCCCTACGAGCAGTACTTC. V gene TRBV4-2 combines with J gene TRBJ2-7, with D maybe TRBD2 (5 bases). This CDR3 comprises 15 residues. Germline assignment: CDR1 LGHNA and CDR2 YNFKEQ. Trimming removed 2 bases from V and 2 bases from J, with 13 bases in between.

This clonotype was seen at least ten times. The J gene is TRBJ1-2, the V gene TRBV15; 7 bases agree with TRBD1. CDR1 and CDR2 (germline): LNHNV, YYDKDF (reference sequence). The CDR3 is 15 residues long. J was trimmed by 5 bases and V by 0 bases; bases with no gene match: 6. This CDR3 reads CATSRDLGQVYGYTF. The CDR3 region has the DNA TGTGCCACCAGCAGAGATCTCGGACAGGTATATGGCTACACCTTC.

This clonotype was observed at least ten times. In DNA, the CDR3 is TGTGCCAGCAGTTTAAACCGACAGGGCAGGTACGAGCAGTACTTC. Protein product: CASSLNRQGRYEQYF. The chain employs TRBV12-3 or TRBV12-4 and TRBJ2-7, with 7 bases matching TRBD1. V lost 2 bases and J lost 4; bases outside the gene matches: 8. The CDR3 runs 15 residues.

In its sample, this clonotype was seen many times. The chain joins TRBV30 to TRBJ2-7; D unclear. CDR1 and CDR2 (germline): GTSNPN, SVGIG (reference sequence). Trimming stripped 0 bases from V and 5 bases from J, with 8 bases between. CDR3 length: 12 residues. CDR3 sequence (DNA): TGTGCCTGGAGTGTACTCCTCCACGAGCAGTACTTC. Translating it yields CAWSVLLHEQYF. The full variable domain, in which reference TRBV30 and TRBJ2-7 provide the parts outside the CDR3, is SQTIHQWPATLVQPVGSPLSLECTVEGTSNPNLYWYRQAAGRGLQLLFYSVGIGQISSEVPQNLSASRPQDRQFILSSKKLLLSDSGFYLCAWSVLLHEQYFGPGTRLTVT.

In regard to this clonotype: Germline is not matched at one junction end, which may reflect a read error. CDR3 nucleotide sequence: TGTGCCAGCAGCTTCGACAGAAATGAAAAACTGTTTTTT. Its protein product is CASSFDRNEKLFF. The rearrangement links TRBV5-1 to TRBJ1-4; perhaps TRBD1 as D (5 bases). The length of the CDR3 is 13 residues. The germline V gene encodes CDR1 SGHRS and CDR2 YFSETQ.

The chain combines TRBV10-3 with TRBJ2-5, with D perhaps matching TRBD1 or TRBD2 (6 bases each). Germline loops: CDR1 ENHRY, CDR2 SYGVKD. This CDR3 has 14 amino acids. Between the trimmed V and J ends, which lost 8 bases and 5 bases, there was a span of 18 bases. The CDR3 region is CAIALGGPEETQYF. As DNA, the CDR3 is TGTGCCATCGCACTCGGGGGCCCCGAGGAGACCCAGTACTTC.

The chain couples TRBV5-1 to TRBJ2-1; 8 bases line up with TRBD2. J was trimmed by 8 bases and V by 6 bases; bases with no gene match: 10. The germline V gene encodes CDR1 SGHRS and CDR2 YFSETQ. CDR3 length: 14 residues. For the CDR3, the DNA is TGCGCCAGCAAGAGTAGCGGGGTTACGGATGAGCAGTTCTTC. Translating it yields CASKSSGVTDEQFF. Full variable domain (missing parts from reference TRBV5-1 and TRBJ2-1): KAGVTQTPRYLIKTRGQQVTLSCSPISGHRSVSWYQQTPGQGLQFLFEYFSETQRNKGNFPGRFSGRQFSNSRSEMNVSTLELGDSALYLCASKSSGVTDEQFFGPGTRLTVL.

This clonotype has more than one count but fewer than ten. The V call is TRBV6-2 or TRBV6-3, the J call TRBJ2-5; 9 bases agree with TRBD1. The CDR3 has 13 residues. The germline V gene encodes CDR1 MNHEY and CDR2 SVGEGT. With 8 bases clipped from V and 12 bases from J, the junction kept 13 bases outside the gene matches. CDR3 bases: TGTGCCAGCTCTGCTCCCGGACAGGGGAAAAAGTACTTC. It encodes CASSAPGQGKKYF.